This T cell receptor beta chain was sequenced for a study of T cell responses to AZD1222 COVID-19 vaccine. Study-level findings and limits: As reported, nearly half of all spike-specific TCRs target variant regions that are unmutated.

This table comes from immunoSEQ multiplex PCR, and its TCRdb copy is limited to in-frame clones, with some not included. Of about 47,000 clones in the sample, 80% were seen once. Concerning this clone itself: Antigen specificity is unknown.

Germline V gene lookup returns CDR1 SGHRS and CDR2 YFSETQ. The CDR3 covers 15 residues. With 1 base clipped from V and 8 bases from J, the junction kept 6 bases outside the gene matches. The receptor was derived from an adult who received the MenACWY meningococcal vaccine as a control. The specimen was peripheral blood, collected 28 days after the second dose of the MenACWY control vaccine. V and J are TRBV5-1 and TRBJ1-4; 9 nucleotides align to TRBD1. In DNA form, the CDR3 reads TGCGCCAGCAGCTTGCAGGGGACAGGGCGGGAAAAACTGTTTTTT. Encoded protein: CASSLQGTGREKLFF.